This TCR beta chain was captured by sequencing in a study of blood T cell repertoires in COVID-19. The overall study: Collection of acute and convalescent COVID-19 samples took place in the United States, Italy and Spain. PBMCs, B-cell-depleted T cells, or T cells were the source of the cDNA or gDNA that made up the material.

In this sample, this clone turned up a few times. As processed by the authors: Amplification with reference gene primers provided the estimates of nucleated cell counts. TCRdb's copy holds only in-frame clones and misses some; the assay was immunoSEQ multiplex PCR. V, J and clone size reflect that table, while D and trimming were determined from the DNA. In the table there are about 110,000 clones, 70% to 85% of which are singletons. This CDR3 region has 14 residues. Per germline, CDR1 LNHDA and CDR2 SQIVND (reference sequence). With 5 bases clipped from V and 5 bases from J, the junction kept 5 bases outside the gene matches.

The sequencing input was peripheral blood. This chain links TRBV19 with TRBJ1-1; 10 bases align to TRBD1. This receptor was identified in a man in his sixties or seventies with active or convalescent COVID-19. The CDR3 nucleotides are TGTGCCAGTAGTGTTGGACAGGGGGAAACTGAAGCTTTCTTT. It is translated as CASSVGQGETEAFF.